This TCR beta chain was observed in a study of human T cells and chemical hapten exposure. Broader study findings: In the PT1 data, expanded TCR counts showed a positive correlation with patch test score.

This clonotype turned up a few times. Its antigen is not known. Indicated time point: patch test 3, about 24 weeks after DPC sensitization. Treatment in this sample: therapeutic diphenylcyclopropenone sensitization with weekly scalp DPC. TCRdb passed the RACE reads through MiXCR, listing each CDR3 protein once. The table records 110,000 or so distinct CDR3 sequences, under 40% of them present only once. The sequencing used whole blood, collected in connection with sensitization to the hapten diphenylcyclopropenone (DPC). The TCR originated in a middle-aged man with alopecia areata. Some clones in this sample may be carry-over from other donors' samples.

This CDR3 is CATSREASGNTIYF. The DNA of the CDR3 is TGTGCCACCAGCAGAGAAGCCTCTGGAAACACCATATATTTT. The rearrangement links TRBV15 to TRBJ1-3; no clear D gene. The CDR3 is 14 residues long. Germline assignment: CDR1 LNHNV and CDR2 YYDKDF (reference sequence). Trimming pared 0 bases from V and 0 bases from J, leaving 3 bases between.